One sample yielded the 22 T cell receptor beta chains listed below, sequenced in a study of identical twins. TCRdb independently ran MiXCR on the 5' RACE reads; one entry per CDR3 protein. Of roughly 1,500,000 distinct CDR3 sequences listed, around 29% are singletons. The sample was cord blood. Every receptor here comes from a newborn girl in good health.

J is TRBJ2-1 and V is TRBV21-1; the table's D call, TRBD2, was not checked against the DNA. TRBV21-1 counts as a pseudogene. The CDR3 has 17 residues. In DNA form, the CDR3 reads TGTGCCAGCAGCAACCGCGGACTAGCGGGAGATAAGAATGAGCAGTTCTTC. This gives the protein CASSNRGLAGDKNEQFF.

This clonotype was counted between two and nine times. J is TRBJ2-1 and V is TRBV4-1; possible D gene TRBD2, 8 bases. Germline V gene lookup returns CDR1 MGHRA and CDR2 YSYEKL. The length of the CDR3 is 17 residues. Trimming took 1 base from V and 7 from J, leaving 20 bases between them. The CDR3 nucleotides are TGCGCCAGCAGCCAAGTTTTCAGGGGGACTAGGGATAATGAGCAGTTCTTC. This gives the protein CASSQVFRGTRDNEQFF.

This chain links TRBV12-3 or TRBV12-4 with TRBJ2-3; 14 bases line up with TRBD2. The CDR3 has 19 residues. V was clipped by 5 bases and J by 8 bases; unmatched bases: 18. The CDR3 DNA sequence: TGTGCCAGCAGTGCCTGGGGACTAGCGGGAGCCCTGGGGGGAGGTACGCAGTATTTT. Its protein is CASSAWGLAGALGGGTQYF.

About this clonotype itself: One end of the junction fails to match germline, which may point to a read error. The rearrangement uses TRBV12-3 or TRBV12-4 and TRBJ2-3; 11 bases line up with TRBD2. This CDR3 has 14 residues. In DNA, the CDR3 is TGTGCCAGCAGTACTAGCGGGGGAGCAGATGCGCAGTATTTT. Protein sequence: CASSTSGGADAQYF.

A remark on this clonotype: One base away lies a much larger clone, so this may be a sequencing read error. The genes are TRBV4-2 and TRBJ2-1, with D possibly being TRBD2 (6 bases). The CDR3 runs to 15 residues. Germline loops: CDR1 LGHNA, CDR2 YNFKEQ. CDR3 nucleotides: TGTGCCAGCACCAGCGGGCATAACTCCTGCAATGAGCAGTTCTTC. Amino acid sequence: CASTSGHNSCNEQFF.

There are a few counts of this clonotype. This chain links TRBV27 with TRBJ1-6; no clear D. Per germline, CDR1 MNHEY and CDR2 SMNVEV (reference sequence). This CDR3 contains 15 residues. V was pared by 6 bases and J by 7 bases, with 16 bases between. The CDR3 sequence: CASSLSSPENSPLHF. Written as DNA, the CDR3 is TGTGCCAGCAGCCTATCATCCCCGGAGAATTCACCCCTCCACTTT.

This clonotype has a handful of counts. The chain combines TRBV20-1 with TRBJ1-2, with D maybe TRBD1 (5 bases). Germline loops: CDR1 DFQATT, CDR2 SNEGSKA (reference sequence). V was shortened by 1 base and J by 4 bases, with 13 bases between the two germline ends. This CDR3 contains 14 residues. DNA of the CDR3: TGCAGTGCTAGAGGGGAACGGGACGGCTATGGCTACACCTTC. Protein product: CSARGERDGYGYTF.

Comments on this clonotype: The germline gene is not matched at one end of the junction; a read error may be the cause. V is TRBV5-1 and J is TRBJ2-1, with 9 bases that match TRBD2. The CDR3 has 15 amino acids. Germline values: CDR1 SGHRS, CDR2 YFSETQ. The CDR3: CASSLVGLAPNERFF. The CDR3 DNA sequence: TGCGCCAGCAGCTTGGTGGGACTAGCTCCCAATGAGCGGTTCTTC.

The sample holds one count of this clonotype. The chain has TRBV12-3 or TRBV12-4 and TRBJ2-1; the match to TRBD2 covers 7 bases. The J call may be wrong; the DNA end is better matched by TRBJ2-7. This CDR3 comprises 15 residues. The CDR3 sequence is CASTLTGGGPYEQYF. DNA of the CDR3: TGTGCCAGCACCCTTACTGGCGGGGGACCCTACGAGCAGTACTTC.

V is TRBV19 and J is TRBJ2-7; no definite D call. The V gene lost 6 bases and the J gene lost 6 bases, with 9 bases spanning the gap. Germline CDR1 is LNHDA and CDR2 is SQIVND (reference sequence). CDR3 length: 11 amino acids. The CDR3: CASSFASEQYF. Written as DNA, the CDR3 is TGTGCCAGTAGCTTTGCCTCCGAGCAGTACTTC.

This clonotype was seen only once. This chain joins TRBV29-1 and TRBJ1-1; maybe TRBD1 (6 bases). The germline V gene has CDR1 SQVTM and CDR2 ANQGSEA. The CDR3 sequence is 11 residues long. V shed 6 bases and J shed 11 bases, with 16 bases lying between them. In DNA form, the CDR3 reads TGCAGCGTCGAACCGGGGGCGGATGCTTTCTTT. It codes for CSVEPGADAFF.

The V gene is TRBV20-1, the J gene TRBJ2-3, with TRBD2 as a possible D gene (6 bases). CDR1 and CDR2 from the germline V gene are DFQATT and SNEGSKA (reference sequence). V was clipped by 4 bases and J by 1 base, with 12 bases between them. This CDR3 has 14 residues. CDR3: CSAIRGTRTDTQYF. The CDR3 DNA reads TGCAGTGCTATACGCGGGACCCGCACAGATACGCAGTATTTT.

This clonotype appeared once. A read error may account for a junction end that differs from germline. The chain joins TRBV4-2 to TRBJ1-2; D is possibly TRBD1 (6 bases). Germline CDR1 reads LGHNA; CDR2 reads YNFKEQ. The CDR3 is made up of 16 amino acids. The CDR3 coding sequence is TGTGCCAGCACCCAAGATTGGGGGGCCCCACTCTATGGCTACACCTTC. This sequence encodes CASTQDWGAPLYGYTF.

This clonotype has just a few counts. The chain recombines TRBV7-2 with TRBJ2-4; TRBD1 is a possible D gene (7 bases). The CDR3 extends over 14 amino acids. CDR1 and CDR2 from the germline V gene are SGHTA and FQGNSA. V was trimmed by 1 base and J by 13 bases, leaving 17 bases between them. The CDR3 loop reads CASSLVGGQPEQYF. In nucleotides, the CDR3 is TGTGCCAGCAGCTTAGTCGGGGGACAGCCGGAGCAGTACTTC.

This sequence joins TRBV14 and TRBJ2-5, with D maybe TRBD2 (5 bases). This CDR3 spans 14 amino acids. V lost 6 bases to trimming and J lost 2 bases, with 13 bases between them. Germline V gene data show CDR1 as SGHDN and CDR2 as FVKESK. Written as DNA, the CDR3 is TGTGCCAGCAGGCGCTCGGGAACACAAGAGACCCAGTACTTC. This codes for CASRRSGTQETQYF.

The sample holds a few counts of this clonotype. This CDR3 reads CSAREDRTQGTEAFF. CDR3 sequence (DNA): TGCAGTGCTAGAGAAGACAGGACTCAAGGGACTGAAGCTTTCTTT. V gene TRBV20-1 combines with J gene TRBJ1-1, with a tentative D call TRBD1 (6 bases). Germline CDR1 DFQATT, CDR2 SNEGSKA (reference sequence). Trimming removed 0 bases at V and 5 bases at J, with 16 bases between. The length of the CDR3 is 15 residues.

The rearrangement joins TRBV27 to TRBJ2-7, with a weak D call TRBD1 (6 bases). The V gene's germline CDR1 is MNHEY and CDR2 SMNVEV (reference sequence). This CDR3 comprises 19 residues. Trimming cost V 2 bases and J 7 bases, with 30 bases left between them. As DNA, the CDR3 is TGTGCCAGCAGTTTAATTTTTCCAACTCTACGGTACAGGGCGTTTGAGCAGTACTTC. As protein: CASSLIFPTLRYRAFEQYF.

The chain recombines TRBV3-1 with TRBJ2-3; D assignment may be TRBD1 or TRBD2 (5 bases each). Germline CDR1 and CDR2: LGHDT and YNNKEL (reference sequence). Trimming took 1 base from V and 2 from J, leaving 10 bases between them. The CDR3 consists of 15 residues. The CDR3 DNA sequence: TGTGCCAGCAGCCAAGGAGGGGAGCTCACAGATACGCAGTATTTT. It codes for CASSQGGELTDTQYF.

The V call is TRBV7-2, the J call TRBJ1-1; the match to TRBD1 covers 7 bases. The length of the CDR3 is 15 residues. J was trimmed by 4 bases and V by 1 base; bases with no gene match: 6. CDR1 is SGHTA, CDR2 FQGNSA, per germline. The CDR3 reads CASSLVRRDSTEAFF. The CDR3 nucleotides read TGTGCCAGCAGCTTAGTTCGCAGGGACAGCACTGAAGCTTTCTTT.

Here the CDR3 reads CSQRRRTDTQYF. In DNA, the CDR3 is TGCAGCCAAAGACGGCGCACAGATACGCAGTATTTT. The chain uses TRBV20-1 and TRBJ2-3, with D unresolved. There are 12 residues in the CDR3. CDR1 and CDR2 (germline): DFQATT, SNEGSKA (reference sequence).

The chain couples TRBV20-1 to TRBJ1-4; TRBD1 aligns across 7 bases. The length of the CDR3 is 15 residues. In germline, CDR1 is DFQATT, CDR2 SNEGSKA (reference sequence). J gave up 6 bases and V 0 bases, and 7 bases lay outside the gene matches. CDR3 coding DNA: TGCAGTGCTAGAGATGGGAGGGGGCCGGATGAAAAACTGTTTTTT. It encodes CSARDGRGPDEKLFF.

This clonotype has just a few counts. The chain carries TRBV20-1 and TRBJ2-1; possible D gene TRBD2, 6 bases. V was pared by 2 bases and J by 6 bases, with 14 bases between. The length of the CDR3 is 14 residues. The germline V gene has CDR1 DFQATT and CDR2 SNEGSKA (reference sequence). The CDR3 sequence: CSARSGLPANEQFF. The CDR3 DNA follows: TGCAGTGCTAGAAGCGGACTACCAGCCAATGAGCAGTTCTTC.